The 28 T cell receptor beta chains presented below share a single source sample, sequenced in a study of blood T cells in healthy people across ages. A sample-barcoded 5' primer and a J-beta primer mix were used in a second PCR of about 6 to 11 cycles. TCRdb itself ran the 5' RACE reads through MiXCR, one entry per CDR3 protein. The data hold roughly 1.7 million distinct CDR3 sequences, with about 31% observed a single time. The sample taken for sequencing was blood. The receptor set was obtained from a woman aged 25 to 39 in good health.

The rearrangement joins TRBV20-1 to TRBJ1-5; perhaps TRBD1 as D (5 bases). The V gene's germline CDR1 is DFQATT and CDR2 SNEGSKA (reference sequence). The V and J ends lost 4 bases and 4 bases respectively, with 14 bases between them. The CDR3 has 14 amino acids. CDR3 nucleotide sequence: TGCAGTGCTACCCCCGGGACGGCTAATCAGCCCCAGCATTTT. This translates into CSATPGTANQPQHF.

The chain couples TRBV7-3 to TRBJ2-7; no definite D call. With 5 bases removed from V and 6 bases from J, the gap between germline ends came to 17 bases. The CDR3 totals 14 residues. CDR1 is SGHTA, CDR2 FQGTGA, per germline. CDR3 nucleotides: TGTGCCAGCAGCCTATCCCGTGGGGTTGGCGAGCAGTACTTC. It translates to CASSLSRGVGEQYF.

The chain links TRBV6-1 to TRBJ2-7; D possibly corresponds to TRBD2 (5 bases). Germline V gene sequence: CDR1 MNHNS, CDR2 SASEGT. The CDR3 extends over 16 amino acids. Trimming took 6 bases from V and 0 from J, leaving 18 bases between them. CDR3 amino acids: CASSFHMTKSSYEQYF. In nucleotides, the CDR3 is TGTGCCAGCAGCTTTCACATGACTAAGAGCTCCTACGAGCAGTACTTC.

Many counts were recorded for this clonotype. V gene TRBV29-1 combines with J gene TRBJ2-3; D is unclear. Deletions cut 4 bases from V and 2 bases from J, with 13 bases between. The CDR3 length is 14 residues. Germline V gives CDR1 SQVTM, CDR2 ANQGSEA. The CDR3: CSVGGAGDTDTQYF. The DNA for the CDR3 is TGCAGCGTTGGAGGAGCAGGAGACACAGATACGCAGTATTTT.

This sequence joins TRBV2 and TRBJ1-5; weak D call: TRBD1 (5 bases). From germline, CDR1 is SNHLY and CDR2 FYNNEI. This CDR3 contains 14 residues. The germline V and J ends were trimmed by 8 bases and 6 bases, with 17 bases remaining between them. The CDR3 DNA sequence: TGTGCCAGCGACTTGGGTCAGGGCGGTCAGCCCCAGCATTTT. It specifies CASDLGQGGQPQHF.

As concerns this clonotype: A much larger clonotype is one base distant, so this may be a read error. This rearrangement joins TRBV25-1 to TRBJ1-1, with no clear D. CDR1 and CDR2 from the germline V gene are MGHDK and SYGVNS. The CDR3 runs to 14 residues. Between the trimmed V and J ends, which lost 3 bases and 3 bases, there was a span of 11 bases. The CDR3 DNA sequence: TGTGCCAGCAGTGACAGTGGAATTGACACTGAAGCTTTCTTT. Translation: CASSDSGIDTEAFF.

DNA of the CDR3: TGTGCCAGCGTGGGGGGGGGACGACCCGGGGAGCTGTTTTTT. Protein sequence: CASVGGGRPGELFF. The chain uses TRBV2 and TRBJ2-2, with 7 nucleotides matching TRBD2. The CDR3 runs to 14 residues. Germline V gene data show CDR1 as SNHLY and CDR2 as FYNNEI. Trimming at V came to 8 bases and at J to 6 bases, leaving 9 bases not matched to a gene.

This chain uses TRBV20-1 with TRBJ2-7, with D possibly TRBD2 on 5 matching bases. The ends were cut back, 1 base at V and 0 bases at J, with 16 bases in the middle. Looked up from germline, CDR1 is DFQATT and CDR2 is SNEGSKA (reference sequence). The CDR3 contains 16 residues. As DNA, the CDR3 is TGCAGTGCTAGAGCCAGCGGCCAGCGGTCCTCCTACGAGCAGTACTTC. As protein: CSARASGQRSSYEQYF.

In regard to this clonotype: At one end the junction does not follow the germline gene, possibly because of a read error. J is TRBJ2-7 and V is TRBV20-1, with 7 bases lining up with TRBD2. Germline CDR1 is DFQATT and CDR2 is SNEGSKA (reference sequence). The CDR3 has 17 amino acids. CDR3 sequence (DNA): TGCAGTGCTAGGCCTCTCCTCGGTAGCGGGTTACCCTACGAACAGTACTTC. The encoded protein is CSARPLLGSGLPYEQYF.

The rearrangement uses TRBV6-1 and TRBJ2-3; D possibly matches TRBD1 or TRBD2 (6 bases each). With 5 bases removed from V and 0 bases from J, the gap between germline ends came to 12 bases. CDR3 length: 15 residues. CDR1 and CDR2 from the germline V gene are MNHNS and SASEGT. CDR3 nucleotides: TGTGCCAGCAGTAGGGGGACTTTTAGCACAGATACGCAGTATTTT. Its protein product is CASSRGTFSTDTQYF.

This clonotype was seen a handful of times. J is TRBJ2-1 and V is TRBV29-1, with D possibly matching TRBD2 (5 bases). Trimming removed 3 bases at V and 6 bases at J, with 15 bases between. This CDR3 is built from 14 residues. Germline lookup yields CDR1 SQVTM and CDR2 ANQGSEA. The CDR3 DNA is TGCAGCGTTGATCCCTCGGTAGGGAGCAATGAGCAGTTCTTC. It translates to CSVDPSVGSNEQFF.

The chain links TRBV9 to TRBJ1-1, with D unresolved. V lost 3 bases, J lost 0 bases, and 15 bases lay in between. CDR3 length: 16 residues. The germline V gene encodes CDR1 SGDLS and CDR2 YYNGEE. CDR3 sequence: CASSGPVASLNTEAFF. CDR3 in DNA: TGTGCCAGCAGCGGCCCCGTGGCCAGCTTGAACACTGAAGCTTTCTTT.

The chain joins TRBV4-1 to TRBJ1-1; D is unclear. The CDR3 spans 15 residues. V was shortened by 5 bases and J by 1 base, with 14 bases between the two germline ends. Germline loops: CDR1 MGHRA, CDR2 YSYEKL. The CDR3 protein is CASSFATGKNTEAFF. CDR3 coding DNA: TGCGCCAGCAGCTTCGCAACGGGGAAGAACACTGAAGCTTTCTTT.

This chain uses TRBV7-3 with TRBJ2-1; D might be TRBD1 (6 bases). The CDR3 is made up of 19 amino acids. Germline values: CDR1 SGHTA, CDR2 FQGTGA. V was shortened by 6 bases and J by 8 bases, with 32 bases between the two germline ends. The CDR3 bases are TGTGCCAGCAGGGCAGTTGGGTCGAGGAAGGGACACTTTCGGGATGAGCAGTTCTTC. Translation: CASRAVGSRKGHFRDEQFF.

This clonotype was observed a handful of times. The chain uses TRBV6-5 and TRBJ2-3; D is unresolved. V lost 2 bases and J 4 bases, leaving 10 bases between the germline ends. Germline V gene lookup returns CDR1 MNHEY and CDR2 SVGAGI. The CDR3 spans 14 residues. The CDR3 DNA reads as TGTGCCAGCAGTTACGGAATGGGCGCAGATACGCAGTATTTT. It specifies CASSYGMGADTQYF.

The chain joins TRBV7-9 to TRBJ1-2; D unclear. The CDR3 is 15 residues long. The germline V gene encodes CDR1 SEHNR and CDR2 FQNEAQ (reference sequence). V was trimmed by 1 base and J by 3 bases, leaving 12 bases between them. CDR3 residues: CASSLGPIQHYGYTF. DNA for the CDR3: TGTGCCAGCAGCTTAGGACCCATACAGCACTATGGCTACACCTTC.

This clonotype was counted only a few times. As DNA, the CDR3 is TGTGCCAGCGGTATCCGAGCGGGAGGTTCAAACATTCAGTACTTC. Amino acids: CASGIRAGGSNIQYF. The chain has TRBV12-3 or TRBV12-4 and TRBJ2-7, with 9 bases lining up with TRBD2. The J call may not be correct, given that the DNA end is closer to TRBJ2-4. The CDR3 consists of 15 residues.

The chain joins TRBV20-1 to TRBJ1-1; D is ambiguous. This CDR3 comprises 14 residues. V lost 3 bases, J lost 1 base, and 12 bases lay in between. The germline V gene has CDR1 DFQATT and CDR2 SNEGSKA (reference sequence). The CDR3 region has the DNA TGCAGTGCTAGTCAAAAGGCAGCGAACACTGAAGCTTTCTTT. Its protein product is CSASQKAANTEAFF.

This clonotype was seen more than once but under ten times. This chain's CDR3 is CASSRLPLSYNEQFF. For the CDR3, the DNA is TGTGCCAGCAGCCGACTACCACTCTCCTACAATGAGCAGTTCTTC. The rearrangement uses TRBV14 and TRBJ2-1; tentative D call: TRBD2 (5 bases). Germline CDR1 reads SGHDN; CDR2 reads FVKESK. The CDR3 is 15 residues long. The ends were cut back, 4 bases at V and 0 bases at J, with 10 bases in the middle.

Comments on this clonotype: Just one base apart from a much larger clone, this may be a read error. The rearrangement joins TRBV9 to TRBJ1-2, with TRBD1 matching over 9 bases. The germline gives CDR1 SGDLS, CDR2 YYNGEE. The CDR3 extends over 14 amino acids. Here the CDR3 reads CASSVDGQGNGHTF. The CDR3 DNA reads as TGTGCCAGCAGCGTAGATGGACAGGGGAATGGCCACACCTTC.

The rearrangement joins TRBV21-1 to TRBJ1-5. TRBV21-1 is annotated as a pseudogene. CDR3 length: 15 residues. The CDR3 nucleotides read TGTGCCAGCAGCACAGAGGGCCTGATCAATCAGCCCCAGCATTTT. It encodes CASSTEGLINQPQHF.

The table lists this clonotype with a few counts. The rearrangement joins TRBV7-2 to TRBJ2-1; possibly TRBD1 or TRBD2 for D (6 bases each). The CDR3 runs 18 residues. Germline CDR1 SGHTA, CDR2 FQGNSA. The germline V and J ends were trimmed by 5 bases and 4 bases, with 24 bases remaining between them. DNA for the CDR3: TGTGCCAGCAGCCTCCAGGGTGGGGGGCGTACGGGGTACAATGAGCAGTTCTTC. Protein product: CASSLQGGGRTGYNEQFF.

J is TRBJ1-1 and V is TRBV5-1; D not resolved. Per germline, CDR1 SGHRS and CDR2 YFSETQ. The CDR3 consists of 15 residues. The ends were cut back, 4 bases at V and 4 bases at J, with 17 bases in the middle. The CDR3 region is CASSTSDREATEAFF. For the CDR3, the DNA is TGCGCCAGCAGCACAAGCGATCGGGAGGCCACTGAAGCTTTCTTT.

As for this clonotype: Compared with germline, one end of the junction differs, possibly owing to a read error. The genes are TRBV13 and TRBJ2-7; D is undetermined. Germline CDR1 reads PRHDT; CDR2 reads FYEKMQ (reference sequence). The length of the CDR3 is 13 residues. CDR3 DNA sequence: TGTGCCAACAGCTTAGGTAGCTCAAGGGAGCAGTACTTC. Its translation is CANSLGSSREQYF.

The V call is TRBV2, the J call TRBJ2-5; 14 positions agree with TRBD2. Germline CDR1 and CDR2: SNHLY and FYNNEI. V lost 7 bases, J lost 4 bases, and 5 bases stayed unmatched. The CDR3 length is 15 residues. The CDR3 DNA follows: TGTGCCAGCACCGGACTAGCGGGGGGAGGAGAGACCCAGTACTTC. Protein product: CASTGLAGGGETQYF. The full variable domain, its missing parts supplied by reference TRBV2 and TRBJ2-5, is EPEVTQTPSHQVTQMGQEVILRCVPISNHLYFYWYRQILGQKVEFLVSFYNNEISEKSEIFDDQFSVERPDGSNFTLKIRSTKLEDSAMYFCASTGLAGGGETQYFGPGTRLLVL.

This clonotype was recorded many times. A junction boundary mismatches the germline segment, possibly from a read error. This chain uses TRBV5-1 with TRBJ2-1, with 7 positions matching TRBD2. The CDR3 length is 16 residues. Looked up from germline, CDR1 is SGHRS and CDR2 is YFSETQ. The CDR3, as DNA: TGTGCCAGCAGCTTAGCCGGGGGGAGCTCCTACAATGAGCAGTTCTTC. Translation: CASSLAGGSSYNEQFF.

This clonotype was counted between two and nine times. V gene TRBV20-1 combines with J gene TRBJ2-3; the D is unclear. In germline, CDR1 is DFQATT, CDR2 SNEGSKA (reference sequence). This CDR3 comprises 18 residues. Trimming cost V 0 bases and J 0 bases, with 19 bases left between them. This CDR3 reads CSARDAVGVIPSTDTQYF. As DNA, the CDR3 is TGCAGTGCTAGAGATGCGGTTGGGGTCATACCTAGCACAGATACGCAGTATTTT.

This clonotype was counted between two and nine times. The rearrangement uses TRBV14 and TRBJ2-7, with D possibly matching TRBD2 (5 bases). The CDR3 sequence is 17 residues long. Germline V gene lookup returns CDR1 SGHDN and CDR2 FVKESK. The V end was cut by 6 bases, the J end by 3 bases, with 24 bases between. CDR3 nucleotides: TGTGCCAGCAGACTCCCCGGGAAGGTGAGGATGGACTACGAGCAGTACTTC. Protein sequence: CASRLPGKVRMDYEQYF.